This T cell receptor (beta chain) was documented in a study of PD-1 blockade in classical Hodgkin lymphoma (dated by TCRdb to about 2020). Some background on the complete study: A peripheral blood immune signature of response to PD-1 blockade in classical Hodgkin lymphoma was defined using TCR beta sequencing and CyTOF. Paper-wide results and their limitations: The study was restricted to a single clinical trial cohort, and the causes of repertoire differences, possibly disease activity or prior therapy, were left undefined. Baseline TCR diversity was reported to be lower in newly diagnosed patients than in healthy donors, and even lower in relapsed/refractory patients.

The CDR3 goes from the cysteine to the phenylalanine over 14 residues. The only DNA kept is the CDR3, 42 bases in frame from the first base. CDR1 and CDR2 are read off the germline V gene as KGHSH and LQKENI. The germline ends are 11 bases apart after V is trimmed by 4 bases and J by 2 bases. Sample time point, as interpreted from the label and publication: newly diagnosed, previously untreated cHL patient sample. CD4+ T cells were purified from thawed PBMCs by magnetic negative selection with a Miltenyi CD4+ T cell isolation kit. As a comparison group for the relapsed/refractory trial patients, PBMCs from patients with newly diagnosed, previously untreated classical Hodgkin lymphoma were sequenced. Peripheral blood was collected in 8 mL Vacutainer Cell Preparation Tubes, from which PBMCs were isolated by centrifugation and then cryopreserved. Purified CD4+ and CD8+ fractions were prepared only for cases where an additional PBMC sample was available. Magnetically labelled cells were removed on LS columns in a quadroMACS separator, and the flow-through was collected as the purified fraction.

Concerning this clone: Its antigen is not yet known. Per-base qualities were not stored, and no clone one base away is much larger.

Genomic DNA was extracted with the Qiagen DNeasy kit from unsorted PBMCs and from negatively selected CD4+ and CD8+ fractions. TCR beta CDR3 regions were subjected to amplification by immunoSEQ multiplex PCR with primers that anneal to V and J segments. A synthetic immune receptor repertoire was used to minimize amplification bias, and any remaining bias was removed computationally after sequencing. In the authors' own workflow: Custom Python scripts were used to quantify repertoire diversity as the Shannon entropy index. The unsorted, CD4+ and CD8+ repertoires were each analyzed separately, with the exception of combined analyses, where CD4+ and CD8+ sequences were merged in silico. TCRdb stores this immuneACCESS table with in-frame sequences only. Part of the clones is absent; in the studies checked, under half of the shortfall reflects unresolved V genes, and no reason is known for the rest. From that table come the V and J calls and clone size; the DNA was used to work out D and trimming. For this sample there are roughly 30,000 clones; around 89% appear just once. The ten largest clones represent 0.2% to 0.25% of the sample.

This clonotype was sampled from a human donor with classical Hodgkin lymphoma. The sequenced sample consisted of CD4+ T cells from blood. Recombination connected TRBV18 to TRBJ1-2, and possibly TRBD1, on 5 matching bases. In nucleotide form, the sequence is TGTGCCAGCTCACTAGGGACTGGAAACTATGGCTACACCTTC. It is translated as CASSLGTGNYGYTF.